This T cell receptor beta chain was retrieved from a study of identical twins (dated by TCRdb to the mid-2010s). The study in broad terms: To test whether fetal clonotypes persist, the study used deep sequencing on TCR alpha and beta repertoires from monozygotic twins, unrelated adults of various ages, and cord blood. Replicate twin experiments were performed at different times using different library preparation protocols to rule out contamination. On the study overall, not on this receptor specifically: Invariant T cells such as MAIT and iNKT could partly confound zero-insertion analyses, although diverse VJ usage argued against such confounding for most clonotypes. Abundant cord blood beta clonotypes had fewer insertions, young adult naive repertoires showed a similar but weaker trend, and memory repertoires showed no such trend. Excess twin sharing in beta out-of-frame sequences was weaker because fewer shared sequences lowered the signal-to-noise ratio. Because the same donors could not be followed over many years, the conclusions relied on cross-sectional statistical analysis. In monozygotic twins, out-of-frame TCR alpha sharing was systematically underestimated by recombination models, although the models agreed with sharing between unrelated individuals. Compared with coincidental sharing between unrelated individuals, out-of-frame TCR alpha sequences shared between twins had an excess of sequences with low generation probability.

Every donor in the study was a healthy Caucasian. The twin cohort comprised three pairs of female monozygotic twins, all aged roughly 18 to 30 years. Peripheral blood mononuclear cells were used as the source from which RNA for TCR libraries was isolated. From cysteine to phenylalanine, the CDR3 is 14 amino acids long. Just the 42-base CDR3 DNA is kept, in frame starting at base 1. V lost 4 bases and J lost 5 bases; the stretch between them is 14 bases long. The germline V gene (reference sequence) sets CDR1 to MNHEY and CDR2 to SMNVEV. Turning to this clonotype: The clone's antigen remains unknown. No base quality information exists; no much larger clone differs at one position.

Library prep was done by 5' RACE. The run used an Illumina HiSeq 2000. Template switching introduced a universal primer binding site; the final cDNA contained a unique molecular identifier, enabling accurate counting of TCR cDNA molecules. First-strand cDNA for TCR alpha and beta chains was synthesized from specific primers in the conserved constant-segment region. To control for contamination, each cDNA library was double barcoded with a SMART-Mk sample barcode plus Illumina barcodes. Two successive PCR steps introduced TruSeq adapter sequences along with Illumina sample barcodes. Sequencing of the TCR alpha and beta cDNA libraries was done on the Illumina HiSeq platform using custom primers. The original methods were these. MiGEC processed the raw reads to extract unique molecular identifiers, while MiXCR was used to determine the CDR3 positions. Recombination models were inferred per individual with the repgenHMM and IGoR tools using an EM algorithm. Shared clonotype analysis was performed with the tcR package in R, normalizing sharing by the product of cloneset sizes. Out-of-frame nonproductive sequences were analyzed to study raw recombination free of thymic and clonal selection effects. TCRdb trimmed the raw reads at Q25, called clones with MiXCR and kept productive beta chains. Rows with a matching CDR3 protein are joined into one entry that keeps the most common DNA and genes. TCRdb assigned the V and J calls; the authors' analysis was not used. This sample holds about 660,000 distinct CDR3 sequences; less than 10% were observed only once. The top ten clonotypes cover around 0.98% of the sample.

This sample also belongs to another study, concerning yellow fever vaccine responses in identical twins. In that second paper, the authors write: According to the authors, in identical twins the way T cells responded to vaccination appeared partly convergent and partly personalized. Focusing on identical twins, the study followed the T cell clones that responded to the vaccine, and did so with precision.

Sequencing input: PBMCs. This sequence originates from a woman under 30 in good health. The rearranged segments are TRBV27 and TRBJ1-1; tentative D gene TRBD1, with 6 bases matching. The nucleotide sequence reads TGTGCCAGCAGTTGGACAGACGGGCGTACTGAAGCTTTCTTT. Translated, this is CASSWTDGRTEAFF.